The present T cell receptor beta chain was sequenced within a study of blood T cell repertoires in COVID-19. Original handling: From reference gene primer amplification, estimates of nucleated cell counts were derived. Sequencing used immunoSEQ multiplex PCR; TCRdb keeps in-frame clones, though not all of them. That table gives V, J and clone size, and the DNA gave D and trimming. The data contain under 300,000 clones, about 88% of them singletons. CDR1 SNHLY and CDR2 FYNNEI come from the germline V gene. The CDR3 extends over 13 amino acids. Deletions cut 4 bases from V and 9 bases from J, with 15 bases between. During active infection, Seattle patients enrolled and were then monitored through disease. This clone was counted a single time.

The genes are TRBV2 and TRBJ1-1; tentatively, D is TRBD1 (5 bases). The sample comprised peripheral blood. The TCR sequence derives from a human donor with COVID-19, enrolled during active disease. The donor label of this sample is uncertain. CDR3 DNA: TGTGCCAGCAGTGTTCAGGGTTTAGCAAAAGCTTTCTTT. Its translation is CASSVQGLAKAFF.